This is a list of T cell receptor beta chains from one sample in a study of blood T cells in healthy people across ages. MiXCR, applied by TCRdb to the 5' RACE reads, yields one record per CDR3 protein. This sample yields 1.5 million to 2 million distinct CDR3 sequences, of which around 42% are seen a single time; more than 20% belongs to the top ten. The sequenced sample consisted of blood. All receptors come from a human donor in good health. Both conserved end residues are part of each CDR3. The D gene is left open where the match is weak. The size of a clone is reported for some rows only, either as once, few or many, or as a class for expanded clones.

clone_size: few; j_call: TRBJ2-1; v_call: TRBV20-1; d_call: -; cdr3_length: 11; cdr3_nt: TGCAGTGCTAGGAATGGCAATGAGCAGTTCTTC; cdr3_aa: CSARNGNEQFF
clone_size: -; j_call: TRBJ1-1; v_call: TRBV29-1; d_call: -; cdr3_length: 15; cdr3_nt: TGCAGCGTTGAACACCGACAGGATGTAAAGACTGAAGCTTTCTTT; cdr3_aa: CSVEHRQDVKTEAFF
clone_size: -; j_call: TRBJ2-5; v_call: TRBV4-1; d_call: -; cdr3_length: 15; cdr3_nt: TGCGCCAGCAGCCAAGTAGGCCTGGGGACGGAGACCCAGTACTTC; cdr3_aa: CASSQVGLGTETQYF
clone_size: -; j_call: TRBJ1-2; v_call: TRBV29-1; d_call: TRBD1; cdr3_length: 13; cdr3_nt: TGCAGCGGGGGGACAGGGATGGACTATGGCTACACCTTC; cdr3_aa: CSGGTGMDYGYTF
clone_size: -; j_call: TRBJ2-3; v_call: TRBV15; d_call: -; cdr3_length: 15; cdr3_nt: TGTGCCACCAGCAGAGATACAGGAGACACAGATGCGCAGTATTTT; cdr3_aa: CATSRDTGDTDAQYF
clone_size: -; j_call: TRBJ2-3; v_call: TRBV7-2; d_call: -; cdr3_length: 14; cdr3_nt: TGTGCCAGCAGCCAACCCGACTACACAGGGACGCAGTATTTT; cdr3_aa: CASSQPDYTGTQYF
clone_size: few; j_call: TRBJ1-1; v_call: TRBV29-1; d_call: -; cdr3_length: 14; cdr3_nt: TGCAGCGCGACCTCATCCACCGTCCTCACTGAAGCTTTCTTT; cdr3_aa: CSATSSTVLTEAFF
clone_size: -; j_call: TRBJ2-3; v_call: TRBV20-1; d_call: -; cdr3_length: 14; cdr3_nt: TGCAGTGCTAGAGAGACGGGGGGCACAGATACGCAGTATTTT; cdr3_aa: CSARETGGTDTQYF
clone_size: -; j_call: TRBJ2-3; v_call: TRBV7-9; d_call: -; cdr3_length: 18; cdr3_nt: TGTGCCAGCAGCCGCCTTTGGGGGGAGTCCGGAAGGCTGGATACGCAGTATTTT; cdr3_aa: CASSRLWGESGRLDTQYF
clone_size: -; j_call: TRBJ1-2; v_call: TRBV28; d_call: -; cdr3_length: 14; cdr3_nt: TGTGCCAGCAGGTTATCCGGTCAGCGCTATGGCTACACCTTC; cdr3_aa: CASRLSGQRYGYTF
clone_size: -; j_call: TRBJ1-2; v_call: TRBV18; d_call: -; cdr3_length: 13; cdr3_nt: TGTGCCAGCGGCGTAACGAGAACCTATGGCTACACCTTC; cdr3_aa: CASGVTRTYGYTF
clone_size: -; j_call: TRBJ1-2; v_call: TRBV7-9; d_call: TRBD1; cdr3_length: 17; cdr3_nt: TGTGCCAGCAGCTTGGCCGGGACAGGGGCCTATAGGGATGGCTACACCTTC; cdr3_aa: CASSLAGTGAYRDGYTF
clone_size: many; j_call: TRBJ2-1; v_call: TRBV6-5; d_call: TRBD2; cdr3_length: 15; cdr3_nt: TGTGCCAGCAGCCCCTCGACTAGCGGGGGCAATGAGCAGTTCTTC; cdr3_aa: CASSPSTSGGNEQFF
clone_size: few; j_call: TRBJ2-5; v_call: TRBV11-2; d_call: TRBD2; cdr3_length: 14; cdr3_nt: TGTGCCAGCAGCTTAATTGGGCGGGAGGAGACCCAGTACTTC; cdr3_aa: CASSLIGREETQYF
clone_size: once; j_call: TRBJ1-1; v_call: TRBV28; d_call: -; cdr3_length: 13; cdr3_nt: TGTGCCAGCACCACGACAGTTTACACCGAAGCTTTCTTT; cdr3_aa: CASTTTVYTEAFF
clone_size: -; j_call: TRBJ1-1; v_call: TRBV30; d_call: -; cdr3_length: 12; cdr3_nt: TGTGCCTTTGGTTTAGGGTGGACTGAAGCTTTCTTT; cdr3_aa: CAFGLGWTEAFF
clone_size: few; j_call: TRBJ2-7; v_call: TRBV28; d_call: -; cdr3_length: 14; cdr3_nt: TGTGCCAGCAGCCGACCACAGGGAATCCACGAGCAGTACTTC; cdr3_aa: CASSRPQGIHEQYF
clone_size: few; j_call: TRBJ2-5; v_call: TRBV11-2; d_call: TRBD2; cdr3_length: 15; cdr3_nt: TGTGCCAGCAGCCAACAGCGGGGAACCCAGGAGACCCAGTACTTC; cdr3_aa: CASSQQRGTQETQYF
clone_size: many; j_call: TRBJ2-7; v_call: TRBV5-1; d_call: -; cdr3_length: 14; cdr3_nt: TGCGCCAGCAGCTTGAGTACAGACCCCTACGAGCAGTACTTC; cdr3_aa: CASSLSTDPYEQYF
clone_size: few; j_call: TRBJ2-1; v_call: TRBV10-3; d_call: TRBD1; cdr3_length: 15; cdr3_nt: TGTGCCATCAGCGCCGGGACAGACCCCTACAATGAGCAGTTCTTC; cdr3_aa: CAISAGTDPYNEQFF
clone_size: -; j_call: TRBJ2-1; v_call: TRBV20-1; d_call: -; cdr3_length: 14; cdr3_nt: TGCAGTGCCCTCGACCCCTGGGTGAACAATGAGCAGTTCTTC; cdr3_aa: CSALDPWVNNEQFF
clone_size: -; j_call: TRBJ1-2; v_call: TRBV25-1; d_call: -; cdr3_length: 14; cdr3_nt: TGTGCCAGCAGTGAATATGGGGGGGTCTATGGCTACACCTTC; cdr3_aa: CASSEYGGVYGYTF
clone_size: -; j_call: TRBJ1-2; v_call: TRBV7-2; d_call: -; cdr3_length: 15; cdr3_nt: TGTGCCAGCAGCTTAGCAGGGCCAGCTAACTATGGCTACACCTTC; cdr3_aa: CASSLAGPANYGYTF
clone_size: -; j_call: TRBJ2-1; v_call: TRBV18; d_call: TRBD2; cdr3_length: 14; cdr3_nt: TGTGCCAGCTCGAGACTAGCGGGGGATTTGGAGCAGTTCTTC; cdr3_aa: CASSRLAGDLEQFF
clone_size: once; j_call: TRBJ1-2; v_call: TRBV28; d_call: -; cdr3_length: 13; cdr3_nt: TGTGCCAGCAGTTTAATCCGCGGGGGAGGCTACACCTTC; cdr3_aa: CASSLIRGGGYTF
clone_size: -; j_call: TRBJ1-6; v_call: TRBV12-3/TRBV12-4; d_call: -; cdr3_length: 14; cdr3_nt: TGTGCCAGCAGTCTACAGGGTTGGAATTCACCCCTCCACTTT; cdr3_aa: CASSLQGWNSPLHF
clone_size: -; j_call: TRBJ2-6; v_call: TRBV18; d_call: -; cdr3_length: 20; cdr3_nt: TGTGCCAGCTCACCACTCTCCCAAGGGACCAAATTCTCTGGGGCCAACGTCCTGACTTTC; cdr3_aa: CASSPLSQGTKFSGANVLTF
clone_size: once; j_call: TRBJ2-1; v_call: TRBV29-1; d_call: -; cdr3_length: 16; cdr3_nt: TGCAGCGTCCTCACGAAGGGCGCGGAAATATACAATGAGCAGTTCTTC; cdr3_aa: CSVLTKGAEIYNEQFF
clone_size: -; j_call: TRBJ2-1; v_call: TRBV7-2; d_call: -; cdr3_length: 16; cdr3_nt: TGTGCCAGCAGCTTAGGCGCGACCTACTCCTACAATGAGCAGTTCTTC; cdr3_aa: CASSLGATYSYNEQFF
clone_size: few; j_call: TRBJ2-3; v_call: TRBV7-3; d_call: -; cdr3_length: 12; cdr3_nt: TGTGCCAGCAGCATAGACAGAGATACGCAGTATTTT; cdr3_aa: CASSIDRDTQYF
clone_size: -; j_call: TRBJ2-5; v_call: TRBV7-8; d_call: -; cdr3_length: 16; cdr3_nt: TGTGCTAGCAGCAGACGCACAGGGATGGGCAAAGAGACCCAGTACTTC; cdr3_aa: CASSRRTGMGKETQYF
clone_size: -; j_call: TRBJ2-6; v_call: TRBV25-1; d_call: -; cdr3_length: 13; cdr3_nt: TGTGCCAGCAGTGAAGCTGGGGCCAGCGTCCTGACTTTC; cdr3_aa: CASSEAGASVLTF
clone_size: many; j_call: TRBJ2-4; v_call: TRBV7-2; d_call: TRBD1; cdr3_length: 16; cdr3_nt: TGTGCCAGCAGCTCCGTGACAGGGCTGTCCAAAAACATTCAGTACTTC; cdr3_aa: CASSSVTGLSKNIQYF